These 17 T cell receptor beta chains were sequenced from one sample in a study of T cells in Graves' hyperthyroidism and ophthalmopathy. TCR beta CDR3 regions were amplified from RNA. Initially, a first-round RT-PCR of the TCR CDR3 employed the HTBI primer set. MiXCR, run by TCRdb on the multiplex PCR reads, gives a single entry per CDR3 protein. The repertoire includes 340,000 or so distinct CDR3 sequences, 18% of them detected once, and around 47% sits in the top ten. The sample taken for sequencing was blood. These receptors were obtained from a woman aged 45-65 years with Graves' hyperthyroidism.

This clonotype was seen ten or more times. This sequence joins TRBV11-2 and TRBJ1-1; D remains ambiguous. This CDR3 has 13 amino acids. Germline V CDR1 and CDR2: SGHAT, FQNNGV. Deletions cut 1 base from V and 0 bases from J, with 3 bases between. Written as DNA, the CDR3 is TGTGCCAGCAGCTTAGTTATGAACACTGAAGCTTTCTTT. Encoded protein: CASSLVMNTEAFF.

The V call is TRBV4-1, the J call TRBJ2-3, with 7 bases that match TRBD1. Germline trimming cut 5 bases from V and 4 bases from J; bases unmatched to any gene: 6. The CDR3 length is 14 residues. Germline CDR1 MGHRA, CDR2 YSYEKL. As DNA, the CDR3 is TGCGCCAGCAGCGAACACAGGGGTGCAGATACGCAGTATTTT. Translated, it gives CASSEHRGADTQYF.

The J gene is TRBJ2-7, the V gene TRBV9; D not resolved. Germline V CDR1 and CDR2: SGDLS, YYNGEE. This CDR3 has 15 residues. V was cut by 2 bases and J by 2 bases, with 14 bases left in between. As DNA, the CDR3 is TGTGCCAGCAGCGTCGACGGACCCGCCACCTACGAGCAGTACTTC. Translating gives CASSVDGPATYEQYF. The entire variable domain, with the rest obtained from reference TRBV9 and TRBJ2-7, is as follows: DSGVTQTPKHLITATGQRVTLRCSPRSGDLSVYWYQQSLDQGLQFLIQYYNGEERAKGNILERFSAQQFPDLHSELNLSSLELGDSALYFCASSVDGPATYEQYFGPGTRLTVT.

The CDR3 sequence: CASSLGLGASEQETQYF. The CDR3 nucleotides are TGCGCCAGCAGCTTGGGGCTCGGGGCTAGTGAGCAAGAGACCCAGTACTTC. This chain uses TRBV5-1 with TRBJ2-5; D may correspond to TRBD1 or TRBD2 (5 bases each). The ends were cut back, 0 bases at V and 2 bases at J, with 17 bases in the middle. The germline CDR1 and CDR2 sequences are SGHRS and YFSETQ. This CDR3 is built from 17 residues.

This clonotype was observed at least ten times. This rearrangement joins TRBV28 to TRBJ2-7, with TRBD2 identical over 9 bases. The CDR3 covers 15 residues. Germline lookup yields CDR1 MDHEN and CDR2 SYDVKM. With V trimmed by 6 bases and J by 3 bases, 9 bases remained unmatched. CDR3 in DNA: TGTGCCAGCAGATCCCTTAGCGGGAGCGTCTACGAGCAGTACTTC. It is translated as CASRSLSGSVYEQYF.

The genes are TRBV29-1 and TRBJ1-2, with a tentative D call TRBD1 (6 bases). Germline assignment: CDR1 SQVTM and CDR2 ANQGSEA. This CDR3 is built from 11 residues. V lost 6 bases and J lost 6, with 11 bases in between. The CDR3 DNA reads TGCAGCGTACAGGGTGAGGATGGCTACACCTTC. Encoded protein: CSVQGEDGYTF.

This clonotype appeared a few times. J is TRBJ2-1 and V is TRBV3-1; D assignment may be TRBD1 or TRBD2 (6 bases each). The CDR3 runs to 13 residues. The germline gives CDR1 LGHDT, CDR2 YNNKEL (reference sequence). The ends were cut back, 7 bases at V and 7 bases at J, with 14 bases in the middle. CDR3 nucleotides: TGTGCCAGCAAGGGGGGAGGTATAAATGAGCAGTTCTTC. It specifies CASKGGGINEQFF.

This clonotype was detected many times. The chain joins TRBV28 to TRBJ2-5; 11 nucleotides line up with TRBD2. The CDR3 length is 18 residues. J was trimmed by 3 bases and V by 4 bases; bases with no gene match: 13. The germline gives CDR1 MDHEN, CDR2 SYDVKM. The CDR3 region is CASSSPLIPGLAEETQYF. The CDR3 bases are TGTGCCAGCAGTTCGCCTCTTATTCCGGGACTAGCGGAAGAGACCCAGTACTTC. Looking up the rest from reference TRBV28 and TRBJ2-5 gives the full variable domain: DVKVTQSSRYLVKRTGEKVFLECVQDMDHENMFWYRQDPGLGLRLIYFSYDVKMKEKGDIPEGYSVSREKKERFSLILESASTNQTSMYLCASSSPLIPGLAEETQYFGPGTRLLVL.

The chain couples TRBV7-9 to TRBJ2-5; 7 nucleotides align to TRBD1. The germline gives CDR1 SEHNR, CDR2 FQNEAQ (reference sequence). The CDR3 spans 14 residues. Unmatched junction bases numbered 5, after V lost 2 bases and J lost 5 bases. CDR3 residues: CASSLSVRGETQYF. The CDR3 DNA follows: TGTGCCAGCAGCTTATCAGTCAGGGGGGAGACCCAGTACTTC.

J is TRBJ2-6 and V is TRBV12-3 or TRBV12-4; D is perhaps TRBD1 or TRBD2 (5 bases each). Trimming shortened V by 3 bases and J by 3 bases, and 12 bases separated the two germline ends. This CDR3 has 16 residues. The CDR3 is CASSLEGAGGANVLTF. CDR3 DNA sequence: TGTGCCAGCAGTTTGGAAGGGGCGGGTGGGGCCAACGTCCTGACTTTC.

The chain carries TRBV9 and TRBJ2-7; 9 nucleotides align to TRBD2. The V segment lost 0 bases and the J segment 0 bases; nucleotides outside the gene matches: 4. Germline V gene data show CDR1 as SGDLS and CDR2 as YYNGEE. The CDR3 runs 16 residues. The CDR3 protein is CASSVGDSGGSYEQYF. Here the CDR3 DNA reads TGTGCCAGCAGCGTAGGAGATAGCGGGGGCTCCTACGAGCAGTACTTC.

At least ten counts were recorded for this clonotype. This rearrangement joins TRBV27 to TRBJ1-5; a possible D gene is TRBD1 (5 bases). Germline V gene sequence: CDR1 MNHEY, CDR2 SMNVEV (reference sequence). This CDR3 comprises 13 residues. The V end was cut by 6 bases, the J end by 6 bases, with 12 bases between. DNA of the CDR3: TGTGCCAGCAGGGGGGATTGGGTTCAGCCCCAGCATTTT. This gives the protein CASRGDWVQPQHF.

Turning to this clonotype: This may come from a read error, since a much larger clone is one base off. In this CDR3 the conserved last residue, phenylalanine or tryptophan, is missing, so a read error is likely. The V gene is TRBV6-9, the J gene TRBJ1-4; TRBD1 aligns across 7 bases. The V gene's germline CDR1 is MNHGY and CDR2 SVAAGI. Losses at the gene ends were 3 bases for V and 4 bases for J; bases not matched to a gene: 5. The CDR3 is 15 residues long. The CDR3 sequence is CASSYDREYNEKLFS. The CDR3 DNA reads TGTGCCAGCAGTTACGACAGGGAGTATAATGAAAAACTGTTTTCT.

This chain links TRBV6-1 with TRBJ2-7; 8 bases are shared with TRBD2. After removal of 9 bases from V and 0 bases from J, the junction contained 7 bases not matched to a gene. Germline V CDR1 and CDR2: MNHNS, SASEGT. This CDR3 region has 14 residues. The CDR3, as DNA: TGTGCCAGTCGTCCCGGGACTAGCTCCTACGAGCAGTACTTC. The encoded protein is CASRPGTSSYEQYF.

J is TRBJ1-6 and V is TRBV28; D is undetermined. This CDR3 has 14 amino acids. Per germline, CDR1 MDHEN and CDR2 SYDVKM. V shed 6 bases and J shed 9 bases, with 15 bases lying between them. CDR3 sequence reads: CASSRDRIGSPLHF. In DNA form, the CDR3 reads TGTGCCAGCAGCCGGGATCGAATTGGTTCACCCCTCCACTTT.

This clonotype was detected ten times or more. This sequence joins TRBV29-1 and TRBJ2-3; D is unclear. CDR1 SQVTM and CDR2 ANQGSEA come from the germline V gene. The CDR3 contains 13 residues. V was pared by 5 bases and J by 0 bases, with 9 bases between. This CDR3 reads CSVTVSSTDTQYF. The CDR3 DNA reads as TGCAGCGTTACGGTTTCTAGCACAGATACGCAGTATTTT.

This clonotype has just a few counts. V gene TRBV7-9 combines with J gene TRBJ1-4, with D unresolved. This CDR3 is 13 amino acids long. Trimming stripped 5 bases from V and 12 bases from J, with 16 bases between. CDR1 and CDR2 (germline): SEHNR, FQNEAQ (reference sequence). The CDR3, as DNA: TGTGCCAGCAGCCCCCAGGCAGCGAGGGAACTGTTTTTT. Translating it yields CASSPQAARELFF.